The 14 T cell receptor beta chains given below trace back to one sample, sequenced in a study of blood T cell repertoires in COVID-19. Sequencing was performed with immunoSEQ multiplex PCR; in TCRdb, only in-frame clones are kept and a portion is missing. The sample includes 60,000 to 75,000 clones, roughly 91% of them seen just once. Sample: peripheral blood. These receptors were obtained from a human donor in a cohort sampled during active COVID-19.

The rearrangement joins TRBV4-2 to TRBJ2-2; TRBD2 might be the D (5 bases). CDR1 LGHNA and CDR2 YNFKEQ come from the germline V gene. The CDR3 is 14 residues long. Trimming removed 1 base from V and 6 bases from J, with 9 bases in between. CDR3 sequence: CASSQVRDSGELFF. The CDR3 DNA reads as TGTGCCAGCAGCCAAGTTCGGGATTCCGGGGAGCTGTTTTTT.

This sequence joins TRBV19 and TRBJ1-1; TRBD1 might be the D (6 bases). V lost 9 bases, J lost 1 base, and 12 bases lay in between. The germline gives CDR1 LNHDA, CDR2 SQIVND (reference sequence). The CDR3 contains 13 residues. The CDR3 is CASATGPNTEAFF. CDR3 sequence (DNA): TGTGCCAGCGCTACAGGGCCGAACACTGAAGCTTTCTTT.

The rearrangement links TRBV5-1 to TRBJ2-5, with 8 bases that match TRBD1. The germline CDR1 and CDR2 sequences are SGHRS and YFSETQ. This CDR3 is built from 15 residues. Unmatched junction bases numbered 1, after V lost 0 bases and J lost 0 bases. CDR3 DNA: TGCGCCAGCAGCTTGGGACAGGGGTACCAAGAGACCCAGTACTTC. This encodes CASSLGQGYQETQYF.

This chain joins TRBV10-2 and TRBJ2-1, with D possibly being TRBD1 (6 bases). Trimming took 6 bases from V and 0 from J, leaving 12 bases between them. Germline lookup yields CDR1 WSHSY and CDR2 SAAADI. CDR3 length: 15 residues. The CDR3 nucleotides read TGCGCCAGCAGATCCGGGACACTCTCCTACAATGAGCAGTTCTTC. It specifies CASRSGTLSYNEQFF.

This sequence joins TRBV7-2 and TRBJ1-2, with D perhaps TRBD1 (5 bases). CDR1 is SGHTA and CDR2 is FQGNSA in the germline V gene. The CDR3 consists of 15 residues. V was shortened by 5 bases and J by 3 bases, with 16 bases between the two germline ends. The CDR3 region is CASSPRGRVDYGYTF. The CDR3 DNA follows: TGTGCCAGCAGCCCTAGAGGCAGGGTAGACTATGGCTACACCTTC.

The chain links TRBV29-1 to TRBJ2-7, with a tentative D call TRBD2 (6 bases). The germline V gene encodes CDR1 SQVTM and CDR2 ANQGSEA. V lost 5 bases, J lost 1 base, and 18 bases lay in between. The CDR3 spans 15 residues. DNA of the CDR3: TGCAGCGTTTCCGCGGGAAACGACCCATCCTACGAGCAGTACTTC. Its translation is CSVSAGNDPSYEQYF.

Here the CDR3 DNA reads TGTGCCAGCAGCCCGACGGGGGGCCGGACCGGGGAGCTGTTTTTT. Residues: CASSPTGGRTGELFF. The genes are TRBV7-2 and TRBJ2-2, with D perhaps matching TRBD2 (7 bases). Per the germline V gene, CDR1 is SGHTA and CDR2 is FQGNSA. The CDR3 contains 15 residues. V was shortened by 5 bases and J by 5 bases, with 15 bases between the two germline ends.

The rearrangement uses TRBV7-8 and TRBJ1-4; D gene unclear. The V and J ends lost 3 bases and 8 bases respectively, with 13 bases between them. Germline V CDR1 and CDR2: SGHVS, FQNEAQ. This CDR3 spans 14 amino acids. The CDR3 bases are TGTGCCAGCAGCTTTCAGGCCGGTTCGGAAAAACTGTTTTTT. As protein: CASSFQAGSEKLFF.

The genes are TRBV12-2 and TRBJ2-5; the table's D call, TRBD2, was not checked against the DNA. TRBV12-2 is a pseudogene segment. The CDR3 consists of 16 residues. In DNA form, the CDR3 reads TGTGCAAGTCGCCTCACTAGACTAGCGGGAGGAGAGACCCAGTACTTC. Translated: CASRLTRLAGGETQYF.

The chain has TRBV19 and TRBJ2-3, with D tentatively TRBD1 (5 bases). The CDR3 has 15 residues. CDR1 and CDR2 (germline): LNHDA, SQIVND (reference sequence). Deletions cut 3 bases from V and 3 bases from J, with 13 bases between. The CDR3 here is CASSIVGARTDTQYF. The CDR3 DNA follows: TGTGCCAGTAGTATTGTAGGGGCTCGGACAGATACGCAGTATTTT. Together with reference TRBV19 and TRBJ2-3, the CDR3 gives the full variable domain: DGGITQSPKYLFRKEGQNVTLSCEQNLNHDAMYWYRQDPGQGLRLIYYSQIVNDFQKGDIAEGYSVSREKKESFPLTVTSAQKNPTAFYLCASSIVGARTDTQYFGPGTRLTVL.

This clone was observed a handful of times. J is TRBJ2-7 and V is TRBV10-1, with D perhaps TRBD1 (6 bases). The V end was cut by 7 bases, the J end by 7 bases, with 20 bases between. The CDR3 has 14 residues. Germline V gives CDR1 WNHNN, CDR2 SYGVQD (reference sequence). CDR3 coding DNA: TGCGCCAGCACAACCCCCAGGGACAACCTGGAGCAGTACTTC. This codes for CASTTPRDNLEQYF.

The chain couples TRBV10-1 to TRBJ2-3; 10 positions match TRBD2. Germline trimming cut 0 bases from V and 3 bases from J; bases unmatched to any gene: 9. Germline CDR1 reads WNHNN; CDR2 reads SYGVQD (reference sequence). CDR3 length equals 18 residues. The CDR3 nucleotides are TGCGCCAGCAGTGAGTCGGTGTCTAGCGGGAGCAAAACAGATACGCAGTATTTT. Amino acid sequence: CASSESVSSGSKTDTQYF.

V is TRBV7-9 and J is TRBJ2-1, with no clear D. From germline, CDR1 is SEHNR and CDR2 FQNEAQ (reference sequence). The ends were cut back, 2 bases at V and 9 bases at J, with 11 bases in the middle. The CDR3 is 13 amino acids. CDR3 protein: CASSLFRRSEQFF. The CDR3 region has the DNA TGTGCCAGCAGCTTATTCCGGAGAAGTGAGCAGTTCTTC. Full variable domain (rest looked up from reference TRBV7-9 and TRBJ2-1): DTGVSQNPRHKITKRGQNVTFRCDPISEHNRLYWYRQTLGQGPEFLTYFQNEAQLEKSRLLSDRFSAERPKGSFSTLEIQRTEQGDSAMYLCASSLFRRSEQFFGPGTRLTVL.

The gene calls are TRBV6-6 and TRBJ2-1; possibly TRBD2 for D (7 bases). Between the trimmed V and J ends, which lost 11 bases and 6 bases, there was a span of 14 bases. The CDR3 sequence is 12 residues long. Germline lookup yields CDR1 MNHNY and CDR2 SVGAGI (reference sequence). The CDR3 sequence: CAGGASSNEQFF. In nucleotides, the CDR3 is TGTGCCGGGGGGGCATCATCCAATGAGCAGTTCTTC.